This TCR beta chain comes out of a study of cytomegalovirus exposure and HLA in healthy donors. Regarding the study as a whole: Later, an analysis found that TCR clusters from the first cohort tended to co-occur in the roughly 110 validation repertoires. There were some 150 TCR beta chains listed as cytomegalovirus-associated. Both high specificity and high sensitivity reportedly marked the classifier's diagnosis of cytomegalovirus status. Three CMV-associated chains proved CMV antigen-specific in vitro.

V lost 0 bases, J lost 5 bases, and 11 bases stayed unmatched. This CDR3 comprises 17 residues. Germline loops: CDR1 SGHAT, CDR2 FQNNGV. This clone has only a few counts. What it recognizes is unknown. Sequencing was performed with immunoSEQ multiplex PCR; in TCRdb, only in-frame clones are kept and a portion is missing. Among some 140,000 clones listed, over 80% were seen once. This receptor was taken from a woman in her 30s in good health and CMV-seropositive. The source material was PBMCs. The genes are TRBV11-2 and TRBJ2-7; 9 bases fit TRBD1. This chain's CDR3 is CASSLDRRDRARNEQYF. DNA for the CDR3: TGTGCCAGCAGCTTAGATAGGCGGGACAGGGCTAGAAACGAGCAGTACTTC.